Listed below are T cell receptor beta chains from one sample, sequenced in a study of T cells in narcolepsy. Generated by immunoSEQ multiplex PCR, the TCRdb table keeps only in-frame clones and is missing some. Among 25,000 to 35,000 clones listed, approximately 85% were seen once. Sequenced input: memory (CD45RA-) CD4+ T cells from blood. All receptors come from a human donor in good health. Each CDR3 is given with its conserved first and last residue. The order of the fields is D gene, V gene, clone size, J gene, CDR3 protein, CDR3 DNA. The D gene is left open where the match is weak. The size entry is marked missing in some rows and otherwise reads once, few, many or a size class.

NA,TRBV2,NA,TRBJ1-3,CASSPRQAGNTIYF,TGTGCCAGCAGTCCCCGACAGGCCGGGAACACCATATATTTT
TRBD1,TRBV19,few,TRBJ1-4,CASSADRVTGEKLFF,TGTGCCAGTAGTGCGGACAGGGTTACAGGGGAAAAACTGTTTTTT
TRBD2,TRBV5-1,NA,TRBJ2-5,CASSLGGGQWEETQYF,TGCGCCAGCAGCTTGGGCGGGGGGCAGTGGGAAGAGACCCAGTACTTC
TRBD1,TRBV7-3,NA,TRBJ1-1,CASGQATEAFF,TGTGCCAGCGGACAGGCCACTGAAGCTTTCTTT
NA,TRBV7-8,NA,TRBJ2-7,CASSFRSYEQYF,TGTGCCAGCAGCTTCCGATCCTACGAGCAGTACTTC
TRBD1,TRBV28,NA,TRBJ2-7,CASSVDRGKQYF,TGTGCCAGCAGTGTGGACAGGGGCAAGCAGTACTTC
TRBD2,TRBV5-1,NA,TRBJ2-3,CASSLRLAGGDTQYF,TGCGCCAGCAGCTTAAGGCTAGCGGGGGGAGATACGCAGTATTTT
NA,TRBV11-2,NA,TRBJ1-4,CASNEQGTNEKLFF,TGTGCCAGCAATGAGCAGGGAACCAATGAAAAACTGTTTTTT
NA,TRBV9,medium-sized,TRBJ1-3,CASSRAGNTIYF,TGTGCCAGCAGTCGGGCTGGAAACACCATATATTTT
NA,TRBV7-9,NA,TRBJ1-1,CASSFPPDTPQAFF,TGTGCCAGCAGCTTTCCTCCGGACACCCCTCAAGCTTTCTTT
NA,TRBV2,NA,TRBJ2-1,CASSWTEYNEQFF,TGTGCCAGCAGTTGGACGGAGTACAATGAGCAGTTCTTC
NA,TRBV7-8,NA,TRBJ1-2,CASSLVGSRYTF,TGTGCCAGCAGCTTAGTGGGGTCCCGCTACACCTTC
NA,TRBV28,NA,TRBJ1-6,CASSLAQGLYNSPLHF,TGTGCCAGCAGTTTAGCTCAGGGACTCTATAATTCACCCCTCCACTTT
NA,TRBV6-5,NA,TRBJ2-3,CASSRDGGTDTQYF,TGTGCCAGCAGCAGAGACGGGGGCACAGATACGCAGTATTTT
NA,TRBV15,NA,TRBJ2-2,CATSRVRGHTGELFF,TGTGCCACCAGCAGGGTTCGCGGGCACACCGGGGAGCTGTTTTTT
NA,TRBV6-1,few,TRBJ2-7,CASSALYEQYF,TGTGCCAGCAGTGCCCTCTACGAGCAGTACTTC
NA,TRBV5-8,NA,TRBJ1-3,CASSLYLGVSGNTIYF,TGTGCCAGCAGCTTGTATTTGGGCGTCTCTGGAAACACCATATATTTT
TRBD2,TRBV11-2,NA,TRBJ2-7,CASSLGGSGRSRYEQYF,TGTGCCAGCAGCTTAGGTGGTAGCGGGAGAAGTAGATACGAGCAGTACTTC
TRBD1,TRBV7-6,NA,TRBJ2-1,CASSRSGQGGPGSYNEQFF,TGTGCCAGCAGCCGGAGTGGACAGGGGGGTCCTGGCTCCTACAATGAGCAGTTCTTC
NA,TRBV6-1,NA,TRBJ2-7,CASSEQGGTYEQYF,TGTGCCAGCAGTGAGCAGGGTGGCACCTACGAGCAGTACTTC
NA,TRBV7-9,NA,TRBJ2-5,CASSRFGQETQYF,TGTGCCAGCAGCCGGTTTGGGCAAGAGACCCAGTACTTC
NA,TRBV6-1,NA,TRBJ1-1,CASTLGAGGSSEAFF,TGTGCCAGCACCCTGGGGGCGGGGGGCTCGTCTGAAGCTTTCTTT
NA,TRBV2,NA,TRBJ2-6,CASSLVGANVLTF,TGTGCCAGCAGCCTCGTAGGGGCCAACGTCCTGACTTTC
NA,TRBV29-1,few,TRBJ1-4,CSVFEGTTNEKLFF,TGCAGCGTGTTTGAAGGCACAACTAATGAAAAACTGTTTTTT
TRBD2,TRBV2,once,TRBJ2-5,CASSEDGGDQETQYF,TGTGCCAGCAGTGAAGACGGGGGGGATCAAGAGACCCAGTACTTC
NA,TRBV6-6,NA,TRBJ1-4,CASSFNEKLFF,TGTGCCAGCAGTTTCAATGAAAAACTGTTTTTT
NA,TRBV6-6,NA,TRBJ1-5,CASRLQYSNQPQHF,TGTGCCAGCAGGTTACAGTATAGCAATCAGCCCCAGCATTTT
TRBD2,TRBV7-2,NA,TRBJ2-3,CASSVSTSGGADTQYF,TGTGCCAGCAGCGTCTCGACTAGCGGGGGGGCAGATACGCAGTATTTT
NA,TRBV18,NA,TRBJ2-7,CASSPIVGVGEQYF,TGTGCCAGCTCCCCCATTGTTGGGGTGGGCGAGCAGTACTTC
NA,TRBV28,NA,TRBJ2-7,CASGVWAEQYF,TGTGCCAGCGGGGTCTGGGCCGAGCAGTACTTC
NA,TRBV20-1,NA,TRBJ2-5,CSAKIIETQYF,TGCAGTGCTAAAATTATCGAGACCCAGTACTTC
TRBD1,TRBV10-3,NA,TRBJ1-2,CAISALQGAPGASGYTF,TGTGCCATCAGTGCTCTACAGGGGGCGCCTGGGGCCAGCGGCTACACCTTC
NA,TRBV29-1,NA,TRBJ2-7,CSVSDVEQYF,TGCAGCGTTTCTGACGTCGAGCAGTACTTC
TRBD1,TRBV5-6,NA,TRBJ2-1,CASSPTPGTGGYNEQFF,TGTGCCAGCAGCCCCACCCCCGGGACAGGGGGCTACAATGAGCAGTTCTTC
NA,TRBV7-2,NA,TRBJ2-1,CASSLFGSYNEQFF,TGTGCCAGCAGCTTATTTGGCTCCTACAATGAGCAGTTCTTC
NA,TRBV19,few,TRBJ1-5,CASTGAVPYSNQPQHF,TGTGCCAGTACGGGGGCCGTTCCTTATAGCAATCAGCCCCAGCATTTT
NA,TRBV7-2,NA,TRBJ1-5,CASSSTGGRQPQHF,TGTGCCAGCAGCTCCACTGGTGGGCGTCAGCCCCAGCATTTT
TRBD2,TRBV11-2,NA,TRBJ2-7,CASSELSGRSYEQYF,TGTGCCAGCAGCGAGTTAAGCGGGAGGTCCTACGAGCAGTACTTC
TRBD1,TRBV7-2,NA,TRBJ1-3,CASSSGQPSSGNTIYF,TGTGCCAGCAGCTCGGGACAGCCCAGCTCTGGAAACACCATATATTTT
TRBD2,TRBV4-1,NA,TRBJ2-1,CASSPTSGRPNEQFF,TGCGCCAGCAGCCCGACTAGCGGGAGACCAAATGAGCAGTTCTTC
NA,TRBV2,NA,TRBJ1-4,CASSETVKEKLFF,TGTGCCAGCAGTGAAACTGTTAAGGAAAAACTGTTTTTT
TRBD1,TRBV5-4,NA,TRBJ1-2,CASSSLTGDYGYTF,TGTGCCAGCAGCTCCCTTACAGGGGACTATGGCTACACCTTC
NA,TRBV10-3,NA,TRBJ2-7,CAIAGAQGAYEQYF,TGTGCCATCGCCGGGGCACAGGGAGCCTACGAGCAGTACTTC
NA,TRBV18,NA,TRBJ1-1,CASSPTTANTEAFF,TGTGCCAGCTCACCTACGACAGCTAACACTGAAGCTTTCTTT
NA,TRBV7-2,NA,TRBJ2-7,CASSSGLSGSYEQYF,TGTGCCAGCAGCTCAGGGCTCTCAGGCTCCTACGAGCAGTACTTC
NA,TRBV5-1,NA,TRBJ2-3,CASSTRDGIDTQYF,TGCGCCAGCAGCACCCGGGACGGTATAGATACGCAGTATTTT
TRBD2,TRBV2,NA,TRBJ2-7,CASPGLADTYEQYF,TGTGCCAGCCCGGGACTAGCGGATACCTACGAGCAGTACTTC
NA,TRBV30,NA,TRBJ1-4,CAWSVWQGDEKLFF,TGTGCCTGGAGTGTATGGCAGGGTGATGAAAAACTGTTTTTT
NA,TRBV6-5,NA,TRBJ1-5,CASSRNGTPNQPQHF,TGTGCCAGCAGCCGGAACGGGACACCTAATCAGCCCCAGCATTTT
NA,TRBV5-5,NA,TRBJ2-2,CASSLAGYTGELFF,TGTGCCAGCAGCTTGGCCGGGTACACCGGGGAGCTGTTTTTT
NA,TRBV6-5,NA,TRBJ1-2,CASSSPVNGNYGYTF,TGTGCCAGCAGTTCCCCCGTTAACGGAAACTATGGCTACACCTTC
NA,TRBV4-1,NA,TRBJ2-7,CASSRADIPYEQYF,TGCGCCAGCAGCCGGGCGGATATCCCCTACGAGCAGTACTTC
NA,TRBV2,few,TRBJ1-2,CASSAQNYGYTF,TGTGCCAGCAGTGCACAGAACTATGGCTACACCTTC
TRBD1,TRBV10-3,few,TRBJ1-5,CAISEDRGQPQHF,TGTGCCATCAGTGAAGACAGGGGTCAGCCCCAGCATTTT
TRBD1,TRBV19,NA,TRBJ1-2,CASHSRTGLHGYTF,TGTGCCAGTCATAGCCGGACAGGGTTGCATGGCTACACCTTC
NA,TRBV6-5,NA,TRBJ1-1,CASSDQSNTEAFF,TGTGCCAGCAGTGACCAGTCTAACACTGAAGCTTTCTTT
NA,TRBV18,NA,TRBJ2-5,CASSPGPQGETQYF,TGTGCCAGCTCACCGGGACCCCAGGGAGAGACCCAGTACTTC
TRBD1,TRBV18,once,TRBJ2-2,CASSQGQSNTGELLF,TGTGCCAGCTCACAGGGACAGTCGAACACCGGGGAGCTGCTTTTT
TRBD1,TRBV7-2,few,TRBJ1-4,CASSRDRSGEKLFF,TGTGCCAGCAGCAGGGACAGGTCAGGAGAAAAACTGTTTTTT
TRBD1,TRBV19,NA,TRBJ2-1,CASHGTASNSYNEQFF,TGTGCCAGTCATGGGACAGCGAGCAATTCCTACAATGAGCAGTTCTTC